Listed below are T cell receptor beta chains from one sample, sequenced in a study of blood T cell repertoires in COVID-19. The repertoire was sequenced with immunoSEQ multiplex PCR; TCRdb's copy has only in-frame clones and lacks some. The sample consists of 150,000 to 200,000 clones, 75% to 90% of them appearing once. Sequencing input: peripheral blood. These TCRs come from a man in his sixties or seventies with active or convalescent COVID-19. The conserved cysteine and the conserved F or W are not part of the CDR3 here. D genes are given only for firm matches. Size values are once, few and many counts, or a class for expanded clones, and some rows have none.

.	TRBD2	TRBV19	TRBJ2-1	ASSPPTSGRRLQF
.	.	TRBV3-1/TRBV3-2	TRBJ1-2	ASSQDPGRPHRYGYT
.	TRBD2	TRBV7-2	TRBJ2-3	ASSLVGGGSTDTQY
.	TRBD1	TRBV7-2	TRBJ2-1	ASSIGQATYNEQF
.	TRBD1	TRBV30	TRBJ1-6	AWTLLRDRNNSPLH
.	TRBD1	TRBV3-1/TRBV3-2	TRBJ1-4	ASSQRGGNEKLF
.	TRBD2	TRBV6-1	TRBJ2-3	ASRELTSGGLTDTQY
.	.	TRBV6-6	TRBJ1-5	ASSVQGSNQPQH
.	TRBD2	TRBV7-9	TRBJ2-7	ASSSLLAGVRSHEQY
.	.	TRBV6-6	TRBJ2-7	ASSHTLRTSRSSYEQY
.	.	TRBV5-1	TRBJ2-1	ASSLGQLSNNEQF
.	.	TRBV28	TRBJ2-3	ASSLGGGRADTQY
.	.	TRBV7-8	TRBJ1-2	ASSLVTGPYGYT
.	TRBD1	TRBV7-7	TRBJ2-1	ASSPGQGSDNEQF
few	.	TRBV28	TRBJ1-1	ASSSTDLNTEAF
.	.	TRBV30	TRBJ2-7	AWLLSLDSYYEQY